This T cell receptor beta chain was captured in a study of blood T cell repertoires in COVID-19 (dated by TCRdb to the early 2020s). A note on the overall study: The collaborator samples originated in the United States, Italy and Spain and spanned the acute and convalescent phases of COVID-19. The material from the prospective study consisted of cDNA or gDNA derived from T cells, B-cell-depleted T cells, or PBMCs. Subjects who had been exposed to COVID-19, were actively infected with it, or had recovered from it provided the deeply sampled blood TCRbeta repertoires that made up the dataset. The repertoires were released in a freely available public database intended as a resource for research on the immune response to SARS-CoV-2. The samples were drawn from two sources: the first 160 participants of the ongoing ImmuneRACE study, and 950 to 1,500 subjects contributed by 6 global collaborators. The sample metadata nearly always contained a de-identified subject ID, COVID-19 status, age in years and sex. Where available, HLA class I and class II types were obtained from metadata supplied by the sample provider rather than from assay-based typing. The full study reports these points: Clinical and demographic metadata were provided uncurated, with the amount varying by source and participant.

V is pruned by 5 bases and J by 6 bases, leaving 9 bases of the junction without a gene match. Taken from cysteine to phenylalanine, the CDR3 has 15 residues. Only the CDR3 DNA stays, 45 bases, in frame from base 1. CDR1 and CDR2 are read off the germline V gene (reference sequence) as SEHNR and FQNEAQ. Whole blood was collected in K2EDTA tubes by collaborating institutions according to the institutions' own protocols. For TCRbeta analysis, collaborators shipped samples as frozen whole blood, isolated PBMCs, or DNA extracted from either of those sample types. The immunoSEQ Assay, a bias-controlled multiplex PCR, was used to amplify TCRbeta CDR3 regions from genomic DNA. In the source study's methods: The number of nucleated cells in each sample was estimated by amplification of reference gene primers within the assay. Sequence reads were collapsed and filtered to measure the absolute abundance of every unique TCRbeta CDR3 rearrangement. Productive Simpson clonality was computed per sample as the square root of Simpson's diversity index over productive rearrangements. Entries here come from immuneACCESS through TCRdb and include only in-frame sequences with V and J called. Some clones fail to appear in such tables; in the studies checked, an unresolved V gene covers under half of the shortfall, and the cause of the remainder is unknown. V and J calls and clone size are those listed in that table; D and trimming were worked out from the DNA. Present in this sample are roughly 65,000 clones, 81% of which were seen just once. The leading ten clones occupy around 14% of the sample.

As for this clone: Its antigen is still unknown. Qualities for individual bases were not recorded, and no much larger clone is one base off.

This TCR was sampled from a man older than 75 with acute or convalescent COVID-19. This sequence uses TRBV7-9 and TRBJ2-1; TRBD2 aligns with 8 central bases. Sequencing used peripheral blood. At the DNA level, the sequence is TGTGCCAGCAGCCCCCTGGGACTAGATGTCAATGAGCAGTTCTTC. The encoded protein is CASSPLGLDVNEQFF. With all but the CDR3 taken from the reference TRBV7-9 and TRBJ2-1 genes, the full variable domain is: DTGVSQNPRHKITKRGQNVTFRCDPISEHNRLYWYRQTLGQGPEFLTYFQNEAQLEKSRLLSDRFSAERPKGSFSTLEIQRTEQGDSAMYLCASSPLGLDVNEQFFGPGTRLTVL.